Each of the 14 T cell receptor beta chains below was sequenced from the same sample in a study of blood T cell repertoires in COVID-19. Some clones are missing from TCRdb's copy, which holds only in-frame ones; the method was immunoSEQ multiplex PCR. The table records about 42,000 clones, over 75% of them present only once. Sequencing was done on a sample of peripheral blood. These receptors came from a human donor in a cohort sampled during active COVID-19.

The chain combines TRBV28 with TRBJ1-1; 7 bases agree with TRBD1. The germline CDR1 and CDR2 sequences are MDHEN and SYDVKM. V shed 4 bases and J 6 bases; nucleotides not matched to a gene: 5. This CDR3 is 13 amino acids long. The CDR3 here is CASSSGQGAEAFF. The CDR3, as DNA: TGTGCCAGCAGTTCTGGGCAGGGGGCTGAAGCTTTCTTT.

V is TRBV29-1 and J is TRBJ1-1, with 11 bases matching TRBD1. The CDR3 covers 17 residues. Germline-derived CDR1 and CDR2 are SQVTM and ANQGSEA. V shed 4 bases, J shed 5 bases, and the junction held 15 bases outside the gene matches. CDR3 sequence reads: CSVVLAWTGGRKTEAFF. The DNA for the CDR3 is TGCAGCGTTGTATTGGCGTGGACAGGGGGCCGAAAAACTGAAGCTTTCTTT.

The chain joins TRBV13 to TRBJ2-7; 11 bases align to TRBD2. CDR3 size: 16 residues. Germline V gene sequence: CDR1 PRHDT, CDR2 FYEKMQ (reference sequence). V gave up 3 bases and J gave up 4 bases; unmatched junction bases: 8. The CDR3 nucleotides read TGTGCCAGCAGCTTCGTCTTAGCGGGGGGGCTATACGAGCAGTACTTC. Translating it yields CASSFVLAGGLYEQYF.

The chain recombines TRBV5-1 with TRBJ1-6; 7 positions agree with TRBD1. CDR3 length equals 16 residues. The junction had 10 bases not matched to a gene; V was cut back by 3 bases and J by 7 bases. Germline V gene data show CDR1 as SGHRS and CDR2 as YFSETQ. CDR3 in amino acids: CASSWGVAGGNSPLHF. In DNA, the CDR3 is TGCGCCAGCAGCTGGGGGGTGGCAGGGGGAAATTCACCCCTCCACTTT.

CDR3 in amino acids: CASSNRATIREQYF. The CDR3 nucleotides read TGTGCCAGTAGTAACAGGGCCACTATTAGGGAGCAGTACTTC. The chain couples TRBV19 to TRBJ2-7; tentative D call: TRBD1 (6 bases). The germline CDR1 and CDR2 sequences are LNHDA and SQIVND (reference sequence). The CDR3 has 14 residues. V dropped 4 bases and J dropped 7 bases, with 17 bases sitting between them.

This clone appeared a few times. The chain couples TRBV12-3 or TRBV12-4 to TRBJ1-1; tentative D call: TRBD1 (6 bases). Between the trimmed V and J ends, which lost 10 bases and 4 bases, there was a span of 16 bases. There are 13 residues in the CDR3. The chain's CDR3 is CATMGGLFTEAFF. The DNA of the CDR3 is TGTGCCACCATGGGGGGGCTTTTCACTGAAGCTTTCTTT.

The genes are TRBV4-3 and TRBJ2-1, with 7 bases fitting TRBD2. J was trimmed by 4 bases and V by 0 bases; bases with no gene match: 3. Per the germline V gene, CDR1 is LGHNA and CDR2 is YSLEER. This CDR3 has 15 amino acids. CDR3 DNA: TGCGCCAGCAGCCAAGATCCAGCGGGGTACAATGAGCAGTTCTTC. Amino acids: CASSQDPAGYNEQFF.

Here the CDR3 DNA reads TGTGCCAGCAGCGACAGCCCGTCCGACTACGAGCAGTACTTC. Translated, it gives CASSDSPSDYEQYF. The chain has TRBV2 and TRBJ2-7; D might be TRBD1 (5 bases). The germline gives CDR1 SNHLY, CDR2 FYNNEI. The CDR3 has 14 residues. V shed 6 bases and J shed 3 bases, with 15 bases lying between them.

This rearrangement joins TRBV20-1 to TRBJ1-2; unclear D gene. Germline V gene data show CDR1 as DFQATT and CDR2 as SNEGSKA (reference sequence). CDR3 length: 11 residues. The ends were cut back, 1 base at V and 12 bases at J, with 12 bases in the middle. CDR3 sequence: CSARGGILNTF. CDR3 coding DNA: TGCAGTGCTAGAGGAGGGATTTTGAACACCTTC.

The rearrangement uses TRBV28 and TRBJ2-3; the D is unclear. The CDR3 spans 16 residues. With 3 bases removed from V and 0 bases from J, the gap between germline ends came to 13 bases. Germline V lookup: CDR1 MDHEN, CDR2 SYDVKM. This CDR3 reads CASSFYLRSSTDTQYF. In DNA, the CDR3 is TGTGCCAGCAGTTTCTATTTGAGGTCTAGCACAGATACGCAGTATTTT.

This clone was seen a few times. CDR3 residues: CASLGGTLHF. CDR3 DNA sequence: TGTGCCAGCTTGGGGGGGACCCTCCACTTT. V gene TRBV12-3 or TRBV12-4 combines with J gene TRBJ1-6; possible D gene TRBD1, 5 bases. With 8 bases removed from V and 14 bases from J, the gap between germline ends came to 10 bases. This CDR3 is 10 amino acids long.

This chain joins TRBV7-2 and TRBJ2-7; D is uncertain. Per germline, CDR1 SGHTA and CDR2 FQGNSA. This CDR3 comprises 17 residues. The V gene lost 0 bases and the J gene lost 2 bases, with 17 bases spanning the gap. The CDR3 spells CASSLAPVAGPAYEQYF. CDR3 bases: TGTGCCAGCAGCTTAGCCCCGGTGGCAGGTCCAGCCTACGAGCAGTACTTC.

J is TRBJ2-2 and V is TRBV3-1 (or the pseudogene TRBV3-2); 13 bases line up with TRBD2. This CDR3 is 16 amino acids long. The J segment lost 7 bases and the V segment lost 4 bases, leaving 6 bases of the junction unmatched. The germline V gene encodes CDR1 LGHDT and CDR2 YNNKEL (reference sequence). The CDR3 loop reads CASSPLAGGPVGELFF. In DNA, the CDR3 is TGTGCCAGCAGCCCACTAGCGGGGGGGCCAGTCGGGGAGCTGTTTTTT.

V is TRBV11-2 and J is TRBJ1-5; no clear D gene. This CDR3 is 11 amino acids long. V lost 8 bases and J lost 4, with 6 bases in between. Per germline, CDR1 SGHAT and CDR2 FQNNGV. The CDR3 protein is CASGRNQPQHF. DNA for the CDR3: TGTGCCAGCGGCAGGAATCAGCCCCAGCATTTT.